This TCR beta chain was sequenced during a study of cytomegalovirus exposure and HLA in healthy donors (dated by TCRdb to 2015 to 2018). About the study as a whole: An earlier analysis of approximately 550 of the donors reported 250 to 350 Gb of sequence data and approximately 110 million unique TCR beta sequences from 150 million to 200 million T cells. Roughly 300 gigabases of sequencing data and approximately 85 million unique TCR sequences were included in an early release covering roughly 600 HLA-typed donors. The genetic ancestry cluster associated with self-reported Caucasian donors included around four fifths of the roughly 380 genotyped donors. The study aimed to test whether cataloging public T cell receptors could reveal signatures of past pathogen exposure. The study profiled the T cell repertoires of some 610 subjects by immunosequencing and related them to cytomegalovirus serostatus. Along with the roughly 670-subject first cohort, a separate validation cohort of about 110 different subjects was used. To predict cytomegalovirus infection status, the study combined high-throughput TCR immunosequencing, statistical association of individual TCRs with disease status, and machine learning. A later analysis re-examined previously published TCR beta repertoires from more than 650 donors and added high-resolution HLA genotyping to investigate patterns of TCR occurrence. The later analysis used no new phenotypic data to find candidate immune exposures, relying instead on TCR beta sequences and their occurrence across donors. An earlier analysis of several hundred of the donors applied high-throughput TCR beta sequencing to assess whether each TCR beta V gene segment acted as functional or pseudogenic. Donor age, sex, ethnicity and CMV serostatus were compiled alongside the repertoire data. A later genetic analysis took genome-wide SNP genotypes for about 55% of the roughly 670 donors and used that subset as a discovery cohort. Every discovery cohort repertoire had been produced on one sequencing platform. HLA typing included class I and class II loci at four-digit resolution. The number of typed donors differed by locus: 629-630 for A, B, C, DRB1 and DQB1; 522 for DQA1; approximately 600 for DPA1; and approximately 450 for DPB1. Because of strong linkage in the cohort, four or five DR-DQ haplotypes were treated as single units for association and clustering. Across under 500 genotyped donors of the cohort, an average of approximately 200,000 unique TCR beta nucleotide sequences per donor were sequenced, and approximately 19% of those sequences were non-productive.

The cohort comprised more than 550 healthy bone marrow donors. Cohort members were all nominally healthy when sampled, although unrecorded immune exposures were likely present. The donor tested CMV seronegative and was one of the 352 seronegative cohort members. Each donor provided a peripheral blood sample, and peripheral blood mononuclear cells were used for TCR beta sequencing. Genomic DNA was extracted from the blood cell samples with the Qiagen DNeasy Blood Extraction Kit. In its sample, this clone was seen once. Which antigen it targets is not known. No clone much larger than this one lies a single base away; base qualities are absent. Summary of the overall study and its limitations: A later analysis found that TCR association rates varied across HLA loci, with DRB1 alleles showing the most associated TCRs and HLA-C alleles the fewest. Presence/absence analyses assumed roughly uniform sequencing depth across donors, an assumption that may not hold. It was suggested by the authors that the approach could potentially be generalized to other disease states and immunological phenotypes. An association between a missense DCLRE1C variant and V-gene and J-gene trimming of TCR beta chains was found in a later genetic analysis and replicated in an independent cohort. The study gave a list of 150 to 200 TCR beta chains associated with cytomegalovirus. A group of highly shared sequence variants was considered likely to be a technical artifact of the sequencing pipeline. The classifier was reported to diagnose cytomegalovirus status with high specificity and sensitivity in both the original and validation cohorts. Because HLA typing was missing for some donors at each locus, association tests included only the typed subset. Specific HLA alleles were associated with 15,000 to 20,000 TCR beta sequences at a false discovery rate of 0.05 in a later analysis. Broadly in line with IMGT annotations, most TCR beta V segments showed up in productive rearrangements about 87% or about 30% of the time in an earlier analysis of under 700 of the donors. While some public TCRs were present in many individuals, most TCR sequences turned up only very rarely across donors. Several of the top co-occurrence clusters appeared to be linked to parvovirus B19, influenza, CMV and Epstein-Barr virus, according to a later analysis. A further reported finding was that TCR beta sequences accurately predicted the HLA-A and HLA-B alleles for most subjects in the first cohort. A later genetic analysis reported fewer N-insertions in productive TCRs among donors in an Asian-associated ancestry cluster than the 666-donor mean. Strong co-occurrence of HLA alleles, especially DR and DQ, made assigning TCR associations to individual alleles difficult. Because counts were too low, roughly 17 rarely observed V segments, including chromosome 9 orphons, were left out of the earlier analysis of approximately 580 of the donors. Linkage disequilibrium might explain the correlated functional status among segregating V segments, but an unknown experimental factor could not be ruled out. For the cohort, immune exposure information was limited to CMV serostatus. In a later analysis, HLA-associated TCR beta chains showed more clonal expansion and lower generation probabilities than non-associated chains that were equally common. In a later analysis, most CMV-associated TCR beta chains were found to appear HLA-restricted, with HLA associations seemingly driven largely by CMV exposure. This cohort had only TCR beta chains sequenced, and the lack of alpha or paired-chain data limited which features could be detected. In vitro tests confirmed that a few of the cytomegalovirus-associated TCR beta chains recognize cytomegalovirus antigens.

The library relied on the immunoSEQ multiplex PCR assay. For the multiplex PCR, a mixture combining 60 forward primers for TCR Vbeta segments and 13 reverse primers for TCR Jbeta segments was used. The CDR3 region of rearranged TCR beta genes was amplified from genomic DNA with a multiplex PCR assay. On the Illumina HiSeq System, the amplified TCR beta libraries were sequenced as 87-base-pair reads. In the authors' own workflow: A later analysis counted about 76 million unique TCR beta chains across the 550 to 800 repertoires, and roughly 10 million of these chains were shared by at least two donors. Raw reads were error-corrected and collapsed into unique sequences with a nearest-neighbor algorithm that merged closely related sequences to remove PCR and sequencing errors. To assign V, D and J gene segments, CDR3 sequences were aligned to IMGT reference sequences. For a sequence to be retained, a match of at least six nucleotides to both a V gene segment and a J gene segment was required. A rearrangement was called productive if the CDR3 had no stop codons and remained in frame with V and J, and every other rearrangement was called non-productive. CDR3 was defined according to IMGT convention as the region running from the second conserved V-encoded cysteine to the conserved J-encoded phenylalanine. Sequences without an unambiguous match to a single V gene segment were excluded from the earlier analysis of several hundred of the donors. In an earlier analysis of approximately 610 of the donors, V segments were called functional above 56.7% productive rearrangements and were called segregating when the between-donor standard deviation exceeded 5%. To diagnose cytomegalovirus status from the catalog of TCR beta chain sequences, a statistical classification framework was built. V and J gene assignment, in a later analysis, came from comparing TCR nucleotide sequences with IMGT/GENE-DB human TR gene sequences. The TCRdist pipeline was used in a later analysis to assign CDR3 sequences and most-parsimonious VDJ recombination scenarios. In a later analysis, each TCR beta chain was defined by its CDR3 amino acid sequence together with its V-gene family, and reads lacking a unique V-gene family were excluded. A later analysis removed 592 highly shared, low-generation-probability nucleotide sequences to deal with suspected cross-contamination and a sequencing artifact. In a later analysis, a clonal expansion index was calculated for each public chain from normalized within-repertoire ranks of inferred template counts. A later analysis computed generation probabilities with a VDJ recombination model fitted to out-of-frame rearrangements, and checked the results against IGoR. A later analysis scored TCR-TCR, TCR-HLA and TCR-CMV co-occurrence with hypergeometric tests, applying a repertoire-size bias correction to TCR pairs. To estimate false discovery rates, a later analysis permuted the HLA or CMV assignments 20 times. A later analysis grouped co-occurring TCRs with DBSCAN, adding TCRdist sequence similarity when clustering within HLA-allele-positive subsets. Repertoires with fewer than 30,000 or more than 120,000 public chains, plus five repertoires with anomalous nucleotide sharing, were excluded from co-occurrence clustering. Imported from immuneACCESS, the table was reduced by TCRdb to in-frame sequences with V and J called. These copies leave out some clones; in studies compared against another copy, an unresolved V gene accounts for under half, and the cause of the remainder is not known. V and J calls and clone size are given by that table; D and trimming were obtained from the DNA. For this sample the table gives approximately 150,000 clones, of which about 79% were detected only once. The top ten clonotypes cover less than 2% of the sample.

This clonotype originated in a woman younger than 45 in good health and CMV-seronegative. Sequencing was done on a sample of PBMCs.

The DNA sequence is given as TGTGCCAGCAGCTTCTCTGAGGGAACTGAAGCTTTCTTT. This yields the protein CASSFSEGTEAFF. The chain is made from TRBV7-6 and TRBJ1-1; there is no confident call for the D gene. The germline V gene provides CDR1 SGHVS and CDR2 FNYEAQ. The CDR3 measures 13 amino acids from cysteine to phenylalanine. Just the 39-base CDR3 DNA is kept, in frame starting at base 1. A distance of 10 bases separates the germline ends of V and J, which lose 3 bases and 5 bases respectively.